Listed below are T cell receptor beta chains from one sample, sequenced in a study of blood T cells in healthy people across ages. TCRdb processed the 5' RACE reads anew with MiXCR; each CDR3 protein has one entry. The repertoire holds about 800,000 distinct CDR3 sequences, with roughly 25% as singletons. This sample was also put to use in a study of T cells of mothers and their children.

Specimen: blood. These receptors all come from a boy aged 5 to 17 in good health. Each CDR3 is given with its conserved first and last residue. The D gene is left open where the match is weak. Rows give clone size only sometimes, using once, few, many, or a class for an expanded clone.

v_gene,abundance,d_gene,j_gene,CDR3aa,CDR3nt
TRBV5-6,few,.,TRBJ2-5,CASSFGQGKFEGTQYF,TGTGCCAGCAGCTTTGGCCAGGGAAAGTTCGAGGGAACCCAGTACTTC
TRBV3-1,.,TRBD1,TRBJ2-7,CASSQPRGLSYEQYF,TGTGCCAGCAGCCAACCCAGGGGGCTTTCCTACGAGCAGTACTTC
TRBV2,.,.,TRBJ2-7,CASSDSAMGIRPYEQYF,TGTGCCAGCAGTGATAGTGCGATGGGTATTAGGCCCTACGAGCAGTACTTC
TRBV27,.,TRBD1,TRBJ2-7,CASSSWDRVGYEQYF,TGTGCCAGCAGTTCCTGGGACAGGGTGGGCTACGAGCAGTACTTC
TRBV12-3/TRBV12-4,.,.,TRBJ2-5,CATAGQSKETQYF,TGTGCCACCGCGGGACAGTCAAAAGAGACCCAGTACTTC
TRBV4-1,few,.,TRBJ2-2,CASSPSSGELFF,TGCGCCAGCAGCCCTAGTTCCGGGGAGCTGTTTTTT
TRBV29-1,.,TRBD2,TRBJ2-7,CSVTGLAANYEQYF,TGCAGCGTTACAGGACTAGCCGCCAACTACGAGCAGTACTTC
TRBV12-3/TRBV12-4,.,.,TRBJ1-4,CASKETDNEKLFF,TGTGCCAGCAAGGAGACAGATAATGAAAAACTGTTTTTT
TRBV12-3/TRBV12-4,.,.,TRBJ1-6,CASSIQGTSPLHF,TGTGCCAGCAGTATACAGGGCACTTCACCCCTCCACTTT
TRBV29-1,.,.,TRBJ2-5,CSVRLVLRLTQYF,TGCAGCGTTCGCCTGGTATTGCGTCTCACCCAGTACTTC
TRBV7-2,many,TRBD1,TRBJ2-7,CASSFYRGRTYEQYF,TGTGCCAGCAGCTTTTACAGGGGGCGTACCTACGAGCAGTACTTC
TRBV6-2/TRBV6-3,few,.,TRBJ2-7,CASSYNRGLSYEQYF,TGTGCCAGCAGTTACAACAGAGGCCTTTCCTACGAGCAGTACTTC
TRBV14,few,.,TRBJ2-4,CASSLGTANWIQYF,TGTGCCAGCAGCCTCGGGACTGCCAACTGGATTCAGTACTTC
TRBV7-9,.,.,TRBJ2-2,CASSREGVSSSAGELFF,TGTGCCAGCAGCCGCGAAGGGGTCTCCTCGTCCGCCGGGGAGCTGTTTTTT
TRBV19,once,.,TRBJ2-5,CASSITGEQETRYF,TGTGCCAGTAGTATAACGGGAGAACAAGAGACCCGGTACTTC
TRBV4-3,few,.,TRBJ1-2,CASSPNHGDSGGYTF,TGCGCCAGCAGCCCAAACCACGGGGATTCCGGTGGCTACACCTTC
TRBV3-1,.,TRBD1,TRBJ2-4,CASSQVRGGAKNIQYF,TGTGCCAGCAGCCAAGTCCGAGGGGGCGCCAAAAACATTCAGTACTTC
TRBV7-2,.,.,TRBJ1-2,CASSSQGLYGYTF,TGTGCCAGCAGTTCTCAGGGACTCTATGGCTACACCTTC
TRBV7-9,few,TRBD2,TRBJ2-4,CASSLVAGAAKNIQYF,TGTGCCAGCAGCTTAGTAGCGGGAGCGGCCAAAAACATTCAGTACTTC
TRBV9,.,.,TRBJ2-7,CASSTRTGGSTYEQYF,TGTGCCAGCAGCACCCGGACTGGCGGGTCTACCTACGAGCAGTACTTC
TRBV18,few,.,TRBJ1-5,CASSPTGTQPQHF,TGTGCCAGCTCACCAACAGGGACTCAGCCCCAGCATTTT
TRBV7-2,.,.,TRBJ1-3,CASSLGGASGNTIYF,TGTGCCAGCAGCTTAGGGGGGGCGTCCGGAAACACCATATATTTT
TRBV3-1,.,.,TRBJ1-5,CASSRQGSNQPQHF,TGTGCCAGCAGCCGGCAGGGAAGCAATCAGCCCCAGCATTTT
TRBV7-2,few,TRBD1,TRBJ1-1,CANSGYPGTDTEAFF,TGTGCCAACAGCGGTTATCCCGGGACAGACACTGAAGCTTTCTTT
TRBV6-6,few,TRBD2,TRBJ2-7,CASSLISGSYEQYF,TGTGCCAGCAGCCTCATCAGCGGGAGTTACGAGCAGTACTTC
TRBV5-1,.,TRBD2,TRBJ2-7,CASRIGTSGNNEQYF,TGCGCCAGCAGAATCGGGACTAGCGGGAACAATGAGCAGTACTTC
TRBV3-1,few,.,TRBJ2-5,CASSQLNSETQYF,TGTGCCAGCAGCCAACTGAACTCAGAGACCCAGTACTTC
TRBV9,once,TRBD1,TRBJ2-6,CASSVRLQGSSGANVLTF,TGTGCCAGCAGCGTAAGATTACAGGGGTCCTCTGGGGCCAACGTCCTGACTTTC
TRBV11-2,few,.,TRBJ2-7,CASSVLSGEPYEQYF,TGTGCCAGCAGCGTACTATCGGGAGAGCCCTACGAGCAGTACTTC
TRBV6-1,few,TRBD2,TRBJ2-1,CASIAGGYNEQFF,TGTGCCAGCATCGCGGGGGGGTACAATGAGCAGTTCTTC
TRBV6-5,.,TRBD1,TRBJ2-1,CASSYSKDRVFF,TGTGCCAGCAGTTACTCAAAGGACAGGGTGTTCTTC
TRBV27,.,TRBD1,TRBJ1-6,CASRPGQGHSPLHF,TGTGCCAGCAGACCCGGACAGGGCCATTCACCCCTCCACTTT
TRBV5-6,few,TRBD1,TRBJ1-5,CASSSSTGWQPQHF,TGTGCCAGCAGCTCCTCGACAGGGTGGCAGCCCCAGCATTTT
TRBV7-9,many,TRBD1,TRBJ2-7,CASSPRDRVHEQYF,TGTGCCAGCAGCCCCCGGGACAGGGTCCACGAGCAGTACTTC
TRBV13,.,TRBD2,TRBJ2-1,CASSVTSAGTSYNEQFF,TGTGCCAGCAGCGTCACTAGCGCTGGAACCTCCTACAATGAGCAGTTCTTC